This TCR beta chain was sequenced during a study of blood T cells in healthy people across ages. Findings and caveats of the study: In long-lived donors, naive CD4+ cell counts and diversity exceeded those of aged donors. The unknown donor CMV status may have confounded expanded clonotype changes.

CDR3 length: 16 amino acids. V lost 1 base and J 1 base, leaving 12 bases between the germline ends. Germline CDR1 reads MGHRA; CDR2 reads YSYEKL. About this clonotype: Its antigen is undetermined.

Drawn from each donor were roughly 10 milliliters of peripheral blood. A second PCR of roughly 6 to 12 cycles used a sample-barcoded 5' primer and a J-beta primer mix. Each of the cDNA molecules was tagged by a template-switch adaptor with 12 random nucleotides. MiXCR was run by TCRdb on the 5' RACE reads, yielding one entry per CDR3 protein. The table has about 2 million distinct CDR3 sequences, about 50% seen once. This TCR came from a woman aged 40 to 50 in good health. Sequenced: blood. V is TRBV4-1 and J is TRBJ2-3; no reliable D call. CDR3 protein: CASSQGVQPGTDTQYF. CDR3 in DNA: TGCGCCAGCAGCCAAGGAGTACAACCGGGCACAGATACGCAGTATTTT.